This TCR beta chain was documented in a study of blood T cell repertoires in COVID-19. Measured with immunoSEQ multiplex PCR; TCRdb has only the in-frame clones, and not every one. The table records around 68,000 clones, approximately 86% of them present only once. Germline CDR1 reads MNHEY; CDR2 reads SMNVEV (reference sequence). Trimming cost V 3 bases and J 0 bases, with 12 bases left between them. The CDR3 length is 16 residues. The TCR originated in a woman between 50 and 59 years old with acute or convalescent COVID-19. The sample was peripheral blood. J is TRBJ1-3 and V is TRBV27; D is uncertain. The CDR3 spells CASSLVPPYSGNTIYF. For the CDR3, the DNA is TGTGCCAGCAGTTTGGTCCCTCCCTACTCTGGAAACACCATATATTTT.